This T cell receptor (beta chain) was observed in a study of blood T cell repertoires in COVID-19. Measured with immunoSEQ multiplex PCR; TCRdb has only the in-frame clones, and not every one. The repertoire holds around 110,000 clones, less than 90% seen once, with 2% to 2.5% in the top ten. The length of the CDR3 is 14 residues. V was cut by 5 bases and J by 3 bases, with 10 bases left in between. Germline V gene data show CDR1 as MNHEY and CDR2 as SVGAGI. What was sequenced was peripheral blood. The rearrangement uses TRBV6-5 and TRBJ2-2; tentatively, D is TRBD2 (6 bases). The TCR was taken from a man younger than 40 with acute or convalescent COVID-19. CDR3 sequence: CASSPREYTGELFF. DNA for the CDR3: TGTGCCAGCAGTCCCCGGGAGTACACCGGGGAGCTGTTTTTT.